This TCR delta chain is from a study of γδ T cells in repeated Plasmodium falciparum infection. Study-wide context: The natural-infection arm compared Malian children under seasonal malaria with matched Australian children. Broader study findings: Malian children's Vdelta2-negative repertoires appeared more expanded and less diverse than Australians'.

Vgamma9/Vdelta2+ and Vdelta2-negative gammadelta T cells were flow-sorted from PBMC for bulk sequencing. TCRdb re-identified clones in the multiplex PCR reads via CATT. The sample lists 50,000 or so delta-chain clones, roughly 1.6% occurring once. The CDR3 totals 21 residues. Germline V gene sequence: CDR1 TSWWSYY, CDR2 QGS. Trimming removed 4 bases from V and 1 base from J; junction bases left unmatched: 23. Comments on this clone: What it recognizes is unknown.

The sample consisted of gamma-delta T cells from blood. The rearrangement uses TRDV1 and TRDJ1; TRDD3 agrees at 8 bases. Here the J gene came from matching the DNA to germline, since TCRdb omits it. This clonotype originated in a pool of human donors (malaria-infected and uninfected, not separated). The CDR3 spells CALGVPLGATFGGLATDKLIF. The CDR3 coding sequence is TGTGCTCTTGGGGTACCCTTGGGGGCCACCTTTGGGGGATTAGCCACCGATAAACTCATCTTT.